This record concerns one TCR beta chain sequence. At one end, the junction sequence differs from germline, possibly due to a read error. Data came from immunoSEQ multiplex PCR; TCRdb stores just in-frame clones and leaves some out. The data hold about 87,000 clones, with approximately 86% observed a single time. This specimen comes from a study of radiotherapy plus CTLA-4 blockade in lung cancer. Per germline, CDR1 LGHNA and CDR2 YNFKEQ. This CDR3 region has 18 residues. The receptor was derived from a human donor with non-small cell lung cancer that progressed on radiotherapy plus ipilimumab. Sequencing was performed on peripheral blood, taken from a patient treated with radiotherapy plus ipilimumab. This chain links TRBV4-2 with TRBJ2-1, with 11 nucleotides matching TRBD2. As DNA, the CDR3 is TGTGCCAGCAGTCAAGGGGGGCAGGGACTAGCGGACCACAATGAGCAGTTCTTC. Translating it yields CASSQGGQGLADHNEQFF.